Each of the 17 T cell receptor beta chains below was sequenced from the same sample in a study of radiotherapy plus CTLA-4 blockade in lung cancer. Repertoires were generated with immunoSEQ multiplex PCR, while TCRdb's copy carries only in-frame clones and drops some. The table shows around 40,000 clones, with roughly 75% occurring only once. The sample was peripheral blood, taken from a patient treated with radiotherapy plus ipilimumab. The source is a human donor with non-small cell lung cancer who had stable disease on radiotherapy plus ipilimumab.

The chain carries TRBV6-1 and TRBJ1-2; 9 bases line up with TRBD1. The CDR3 totals 15 residues. V was clipped by 4 bases and J by 5 bases; unmatched bases: 8. The germline V gene encodes CDR1 MNHNS and CDR2 SASEGT. Written as DNA, the CDR3 is TGTGCCAGCAGTGTTGAGAGGACAGGGGTGTATGGCTACACCTTC. Its protein product is CASSVERTGVYGYTF.

The V gene is TRBV6-5, the J gene TRBJ1-2, with D maybe TRBD1 (5 bases). Trimming took off 8 bases at V and 4 bases at J, with 17 bases between the two ends. The CDR3 spans 14 residues. Germline V gives CDR1 MNHEY, CDR2 SVGAGI. For the CDR3, the DNA is TGTGCCAGCCGGCGGGGCGATATGGCCTATGGCTACACCTTC. It yields the protein CASRRGDMAYGYTF.

In this sample, this clone turned up a few times. As DNA, the CDR3 is TGTGCCAGCAGTGGGGCGACAGGGGCTGAAGCTTTCTTT. This encodes CASSGATGAEAFF. J is TRBJ1-1 and V is TRBV25-1; 8 bases align to TRBD1. The CDR3 is 13 residues long. Germline V CDR1 and CDR2: MGHDK, SYGVNS. V gave up 4 bases and J gave up 6 bases; unmatched junction bases: 4.

The CDR3 bases are TGCGCCAGCAGCCTGTATGGACAACAATACGAGCAGTACTTC. This translates into CASSLYGQQYEQYF. This chain uses TRBV5-1 with TRBJ2-7; D perhaps matches TRBD1 (5 bases). Trimming pared 4 bases from V and 4 bases from J, leaving 15 bases between. Germline V lookup: CDR1 SGHRS, CDR2 YFSETQ. The CDR3 spans 14 residues.

The J gene is TRBJ1-2, the V gene TRBV5-4; 7 nucleotides agree with TRBD1. The CDR3 has 15 residues. Per germline, CDR1 SGHNT and CDR2 YYREEE (reference sequence). J was trimmed by 3 bases and V by 0 bases; bases with no gene match: 5. CDR3 in DNA: TGTGCCAGCAGCTTGGCCCTTGGACAGGACTATGGCTACACCTTC. Its translation is CASSLALGQDYGYTF.

The chain is built from TRBV5-1 and TRBJ2-7; D is perhaps TRBD1 (6 bases). The CDR3 is made up of 14 amino acids. Germline-derived CDR1 and CDR2 are SGHRS and YFSETQ. Trimming removed 5 bases at V and 3 bases at J, with 15 bases between. CDR3 protein: CASRKSGDGYEQYF. CDR3 coding DNA: TGCGCCAGCAGAAAGTCAGGGGACGGCTACGAGCAGTACTTC.

The genes are TRBV6-6 and TRBJ1-4; 8 positions agree with TRBD1. The germline gives CDR1 MNHNY, CDR2 SVGAGI (reference sequence). The CDR3 totals 12 residues. V gave up 2 bases and J gave up 13 bases; unmatched junction bases: 3. The CDR3 sequence: CASSYLQGGLFF. The CDR3 nucleotides are TGTGCCAGCAGTTACCTACAGGGGGGACTGTTTTTT.

This clone was observed a few times. The CDR3 region has the DNA TGTGCCAGCAGTTATCATTGGACAGGGGGAGGAAACACCATATATTTT. This gives the protein CASSYHWTGGGNTIYF. This chain links TRBV2 with TRBJ1-3, with 10 bases aligning to TRBD1. CDR3 size: 16 residues. Germline CDR1 is SNHLY and CDR2 is FYNNEI. The junction had 8 bases not matched to a gene; V was cut back by 5 bases and J by 4 bases.

The chain is built from TRBV14 and TRBJ1-2; D ambiguous. Germline CDR1 and CDR2: SGHDN and FVKESK. The V gene lost 0 bases and the J gene lost 9 bases, with 14 bases spanning the gap. CDR3 length: 14 amino acids. The CDR3 bases are TGTGCCAGCAGCCAAGACGCTCGAGGGAGGAGCTACACCTTC. Protein sequence: CASSQDARGRSYTF.

This clone was seen just once. The chain carries TRBV7-9 and TRBJ2-2, with a weak D call TRBD1 (6 bases). Germline V CDR1 and CDR2: SEHNR, FQNEAQ (reference sequence). V lost 5 bases and J lost 2, with 15 bases in between. The CDR3 contains 16 residues. The CDR3 region is CASSPPGHTNTGELFF. The CDR3 DNA sequence: TGTGCCAGCAGCCCCCCGGGACACACTAACACCGGGGAGCTGTTTTTT.

CDR3 region: CASSPRQGVMNTEAFF. The CDR3 DNA reads TGTGCCAGCAGCCCACGACAGGGAGTTATGAACACTGAAGCTTTCTTT. The chain employs TRBV11-1 and TRBJ1-1, with 7 bases identical to TRBD1. The germline V gene has CDR1 SGHAT and CDR2 FQDESV (reference sequence). Losses at the gene ends were 5 bases for V and 0 bases for J; bases not matched to a gene: 9. This CDR3 region has 16 residues. Looking up the rest from reference TRBV11-1 and TRBJ1-1 gives the full variable domain: EAEVAQSPRYKITEKSQAVAFWCDPISGHATLYWYRQILGQGPELLVQFQDESVVDDSQLPKDRFSAERLKGVDSTLKIQPAELGDSAMYLCASSPRQGVMNTEAFFGQGTRLTVV.

This chain uses TRBV19 with TRBJ1-4; D is unresolved. The CDR3 has 16 residues. CDR1 and CDR2 (germline): LNHDA, SQIVND (reference sequence). The ends were cut back, 0 bases at V and 8 bases at J, with 16 bases in the middle. The CDR3, as DNA: TGTGCCAGTAGTATAGACGGGGTGTCGGGGTACGAAAAACTGTTTTTT. Its protein is CASSIDGVSGYEKLFF.

V gene TRBV11-3 combines with J gene TRBJ2-5; 10 nucleotides match TRBD2. With V trimmed by 5 bases and J by 2 bases, 5 bases remained unmatched. The CDR3 loop spans 15 amino acids. Germline CDR1 SGHNT, CDR2 YENEEA. In nucleotides, the CDR3 is TGTGCCAGCAGCCGAGCGGGGGGGAAACAAGAGACCCAGTACTTC. Amino acid sequence: CASSRAGGKQETQYF.

This clone was recorded only once. This chain joins TRBV9 and TRBJ2-1; 13 bases align to TRBD2. CDR3 length: 16 amino acids. Germline CDR1 is SGDLS and CDR2 is YYNGEE. V trimming: 2 bases; J trimming: 7 bases; junction bases outside the gene matches: 6. The CDR3 DNA is TGTGCCAGCAGCGTCACTAGCGGGGGGGCCGGGAATGAGCAGTTCTTC. It is translated as CASSVTSGGAGNEQFF.

The rearrangement uses TRBV2 and TRBJ2-5, with unresolved D. Germline V CDR1 and CDR2: SNHLY, FYNNEI. This CDR3 is 13 amino acids long. V lost 2 bases, J lost 4 bases, and 8 bases lay in between. In nucleotides, the CDR3 is TGTGCCAGCAGTGAACTAGACGGAGAGACCCAGTACTTC. It encodes CASSELDGETQYF.

This chain connects TRBV14 to TRBJ2-7; perhaps TRBD2 as D (7 bases). V lost 3 bases and J lost 4, with 13 bases in between. Germline assignment: CDR1 SGHDN and CDR2 FVKESK. The CDR3 extends over 14 amino acids. The CDR3 DNA reads TGTGCCAGCAGCCAGTTGCGGGGGCGATACGAGCAGTACTTC. Residues: CASSQLRGRYEQYF.

The chain combines TRBV11-2 with TRBJ2-3; maybe TRBD1 (6 bases). V lost 3 bases, J lost 9 bases, and 13 bases lay in between. Germline V CDR1 and CDR2: SGHAT, FQNNGV. This CDR3 has 13 residues. Here the CDR3 reads CASSLGLQGTQYF. In nucleotides, the CDR3 is TGTGCCAGCAGCTTGGGGCTACAGGGCACGCAGTATTTT.